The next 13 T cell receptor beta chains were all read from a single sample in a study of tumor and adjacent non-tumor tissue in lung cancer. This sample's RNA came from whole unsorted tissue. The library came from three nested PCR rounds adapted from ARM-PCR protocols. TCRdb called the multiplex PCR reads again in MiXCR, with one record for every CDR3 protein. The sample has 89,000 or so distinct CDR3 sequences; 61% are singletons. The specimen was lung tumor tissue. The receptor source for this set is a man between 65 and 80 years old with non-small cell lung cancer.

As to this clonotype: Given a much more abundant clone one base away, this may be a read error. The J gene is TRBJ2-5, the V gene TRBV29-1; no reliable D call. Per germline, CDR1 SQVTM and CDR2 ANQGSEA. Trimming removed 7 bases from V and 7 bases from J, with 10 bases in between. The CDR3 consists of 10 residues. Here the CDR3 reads CSASEATQYF. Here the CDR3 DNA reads TGCAGCGCCAGTGAAGCGACCCAGTACTTC.

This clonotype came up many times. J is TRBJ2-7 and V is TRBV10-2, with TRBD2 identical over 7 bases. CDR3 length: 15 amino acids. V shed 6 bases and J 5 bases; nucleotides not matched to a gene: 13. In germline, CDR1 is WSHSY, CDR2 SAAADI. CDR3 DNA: TGCGCCAGCAGGGGGGGGACGGGCAGCTTGAACGAGCAGTACTTC. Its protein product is CASRGGTGSLNEQYF.

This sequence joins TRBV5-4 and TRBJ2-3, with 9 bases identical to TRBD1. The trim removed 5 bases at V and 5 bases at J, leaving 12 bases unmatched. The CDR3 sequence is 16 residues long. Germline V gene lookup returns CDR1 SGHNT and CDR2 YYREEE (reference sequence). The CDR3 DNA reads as TGTGCCAGCAGGCCTGATGGGACAGGGATTGTAGATACGCAGTATTTT. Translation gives CASRPDGTGIVDTQYF.

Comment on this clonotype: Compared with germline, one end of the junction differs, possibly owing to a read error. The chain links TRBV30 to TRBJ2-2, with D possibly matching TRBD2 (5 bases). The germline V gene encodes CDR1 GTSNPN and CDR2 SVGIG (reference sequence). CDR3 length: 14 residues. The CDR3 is CVWRWTENTRELFF. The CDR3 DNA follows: TGTGTCTGGAGATGGACTGAAAACACCAGGGAGCTGTTTTTT.

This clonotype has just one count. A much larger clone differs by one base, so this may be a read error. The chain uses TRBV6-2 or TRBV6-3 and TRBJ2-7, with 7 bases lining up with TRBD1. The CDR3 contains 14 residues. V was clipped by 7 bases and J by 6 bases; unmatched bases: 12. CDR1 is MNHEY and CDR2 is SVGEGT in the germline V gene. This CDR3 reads CASKTQGTPAEQYF. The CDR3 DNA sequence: TGTGCCAGCAAGACACAGGGGACCCCGGCCGAGCAGTACTTC.

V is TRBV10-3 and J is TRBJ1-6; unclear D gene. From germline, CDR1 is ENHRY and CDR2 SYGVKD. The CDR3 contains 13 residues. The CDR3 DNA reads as TGTCTCATCAGTGGGAGGGATAATTCACCCCTCCACTTT. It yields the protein CLISGRDNSPLHF.

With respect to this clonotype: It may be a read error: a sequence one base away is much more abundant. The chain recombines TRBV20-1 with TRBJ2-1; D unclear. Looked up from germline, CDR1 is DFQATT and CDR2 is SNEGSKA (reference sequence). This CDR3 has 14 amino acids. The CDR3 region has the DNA TGCAGTGCTCTGAGTCTGAGCTCCTACAATGAGCAGATCTTC. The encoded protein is CSALSLSSYNEQIF.

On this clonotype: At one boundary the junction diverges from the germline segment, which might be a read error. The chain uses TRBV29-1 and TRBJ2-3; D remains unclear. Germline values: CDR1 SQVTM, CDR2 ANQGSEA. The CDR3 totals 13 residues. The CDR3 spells CSVLWASRDTRYF. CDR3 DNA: TGCAGCGTTCTTTGGGCTAGTAGAGATACGCGGTATTTT.

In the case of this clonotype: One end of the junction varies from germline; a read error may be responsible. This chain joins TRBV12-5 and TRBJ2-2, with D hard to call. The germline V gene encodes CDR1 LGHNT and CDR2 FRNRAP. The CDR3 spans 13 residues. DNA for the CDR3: TGTGTTAGTCGCCAGTGCGAGACCGGGGAGCTGTTTTTT. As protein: CVSRQCETGELFF. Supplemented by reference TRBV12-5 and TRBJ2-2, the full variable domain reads DARVTQTPRHKVTEMGQEVTMRCQPILGHNTVFWYRQTMMQGLELLAYFRNRAPLDDSGMPKDRFSAEMPDATLATLKIQPSEPRDSAVYFCVSRQCETGELFFGEGSRLTVL.

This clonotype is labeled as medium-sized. The CDR3 reads CASSAGTEPTYEQYF. The CDR3 DNA follows: TGTGCCAGCAGCGCCGGGACGGAACCGACCTACGAGCAGTACTTC. This sequence joins TRBV11-2 and TRBJ2-7; perhaps D is TRBD1 or TRBD2 (5 bases each). V was cut by 5 bases and J by 2 bases, with 16 bases left in between. Germline CDR1 and CDR2: SGHAT and FQNNGV. The CDR3 is made up of 15 amino acids.

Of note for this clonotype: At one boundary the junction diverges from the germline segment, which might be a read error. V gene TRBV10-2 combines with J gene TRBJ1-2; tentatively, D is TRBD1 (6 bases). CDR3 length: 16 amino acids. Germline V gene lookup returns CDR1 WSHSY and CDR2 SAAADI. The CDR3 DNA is TGCGCCAGCCGGGACAATCCTACCCCGTCTAACTATGGTTACACCTTC. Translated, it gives CASRDNPTPSNYGYTF.

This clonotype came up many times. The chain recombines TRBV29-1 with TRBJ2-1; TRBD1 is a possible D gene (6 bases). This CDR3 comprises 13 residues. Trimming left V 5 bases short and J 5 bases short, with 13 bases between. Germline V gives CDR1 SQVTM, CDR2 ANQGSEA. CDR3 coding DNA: TGCAGCGTTAGACGACAGGAGAACAATGAGCAGTTCTTC. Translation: CSVRRQENNEQFF.

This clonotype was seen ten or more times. CDR3 amino acids: CSARAASESLDTQYF. CDR3 in DNA: TGCAGTGCTAGAGCTGCTAGCGAATCTTTGGATACGCAGTATTTT. This chain links TRBV20-1 with TRBJ2-3; tentative D call: TRBD2 (6 bases). Germline V gene lookup returns CDR1 DFQATT and CDR2 SNEGSKA (reference sequence). Trimming cost V 1 base and J 6 bases, with 17 bases left between them. The CDR3 sequence is 15 residues long.